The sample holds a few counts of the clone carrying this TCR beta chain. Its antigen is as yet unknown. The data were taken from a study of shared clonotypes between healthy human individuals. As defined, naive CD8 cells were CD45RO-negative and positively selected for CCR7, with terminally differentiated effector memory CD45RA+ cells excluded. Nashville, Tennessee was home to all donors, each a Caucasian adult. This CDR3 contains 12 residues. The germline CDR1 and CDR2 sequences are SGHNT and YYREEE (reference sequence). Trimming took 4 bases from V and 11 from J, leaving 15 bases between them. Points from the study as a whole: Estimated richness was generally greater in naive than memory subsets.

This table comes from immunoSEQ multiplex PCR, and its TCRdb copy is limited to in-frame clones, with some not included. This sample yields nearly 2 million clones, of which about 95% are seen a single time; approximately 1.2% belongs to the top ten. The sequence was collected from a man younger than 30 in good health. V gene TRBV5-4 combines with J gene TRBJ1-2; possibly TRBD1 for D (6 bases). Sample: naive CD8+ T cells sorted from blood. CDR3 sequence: CASSPLTRGYTF. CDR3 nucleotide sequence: TGTGCCAGCAGCCCGCTAACCAGGGGATACACCTTC.